This passage covers 14 T cell receptor beta chains from one sample sequenced in a study of blood T cell repertoires in COVID-19. The repertoire was sequenced with immunoSEQ multiplex PCR; TCRdb's copy has only in-frame clones and lacks some. The data show hundreds of thousands of clones, about 88% seen once. The sample was PBMCs or T cells enriched from blood (not recorded which). All receptors derive from a woman in her late teens or twenties who had been exposed to COVID-19.

This chain connects TRBV9 to TRBJ2-5, with D possibly being TRBD2 (6 bases). Germline-derived CDR1 and CDR2 are SGDLS and YYNGEE. V lost 1 base, J lost 1 base, and 11 bases lay in between. This CDR3 spans 15 amino acids. The DNA of the CDR3 is TGTGCCAGCAGCGTATCCGGGGGTGCCCAAGAGACCCAGTACTTC. As protein: CASSVSGGAQETQYF.

The V gene is TRBV28, the J gene TRBJ1-4, with D possibly TRBD1 on 5 matching bases. Between the trimmed V and J ends, which lost 5 bases and 4 bases, there was a span of 17 bases. Germline loops: CDR1 MDHEN, CDR2 SYDVKM. The CDR3 is 16 residues long. The CDR3 DNA reads as TGTGCCAGCAGTCCCCTGGGTGGGGGGTTTAATGAAAAACTGTTTTTT. Translated, it gives CASSPLGGGFNEKLFF.

The chain carries TRBV7-2 and TRBJ2-7; TRBD1 matches at 9 bases. The CDR3 has 14 residues. Trimming cost V 5 bases and J 2 bases; bases outside gene matches: 4. Germline CDR1 is SGHTA and CDR2 is FQGNSA. This CDR3 is CASSKTGGAYEQYF. The CDR3 nucleotides are TGTGCCAGCAGCAAGACAGGGGGAGCCTACGAGCAGTACTTC.

The chain uses TRBV6-5 and TRBJ1-3; possibly TRBD1 for D (6 bases). The CDR3 is 13 residues long. CDR1 is MNHEY and CDR2 is SVGAGI in the germline V gene. The V and J ends lost 8 bases and 0 bases respectively, with 8 bases between them. In DNA form, the CDR3 reads TGTGCCAGCCGGACAGACTCTGGAAACACCATATATTTT. This sequence encodes CASRTDSGNTIYF.

The chain recombines TRBV7-6 with TRBJ2-5; the match to TRBD2 covers 15 bases. J was trimmed by 0 bases and V by 5 bases; bases with no gene match: 7. This CDR3 has 18 amino acids. Germline V gene data show CDR1 as SGHVS and CDR2 as FNYEAQ. The CDR3 bases are TGTGCCAGCAGCCTGGGACTAGCGGGAGGACCGTACCAAGAGACCCAGTACTTC. The encoded protein is CASSLGLAGGPYQETQYF.

A few counts support this clone. The chain joins TRBV5-5 to TRBJ2-7; 10 bases match TRBD2. The ends lost 4 bases at V and 2 bases at J; junction bases unmatched: 3. The V gene's germline CDR1 is SGHKS and CDR2 YYEKEE (reference sequence). There are 14 residues in the CDR3. In nucleotides, the CDR3 is TGTGCCAGCAGCCCAGCGGGGGGGACCTACGAGCAGTACTTC. It encodes CASSPAGGTYEQYF. Using reference TRBV5-5 and TRBJ2-7 for the parts outside the CDR3, the full variable domain is DAGVTQSPTHLIKTRGQQVTLRCSPISGHKSVSWYQQVLGQGPQFIFQYYEKEERGRGNFPDRFSARQFPNYSSELNVNALLLGDSALYLCASSPAGGTYEQYFGPGTRLTVT.

The rearrangement links TRBV5-6 to TRBJ2-5; TRBD1 is a possible D gene (5 bases). With 0 bases removed from V and 1 base from J, the gap between germline ends came to 10 bases. Looked up from germline, CDR1 is SGHDT and CDR2 is YYEEEE. CDR3 size: 15 residues. Here the CDR3 reads CASSLVQDLQETQYF. The CDR3 DNA reads as TGTGCCAGCAGCTTGGTACAGGATCTCCAAGAGACCCAGTACTTC.

This clone was counted only a few times. The chain is built from TRBV7-9 and TRBJ2-4; TRBD1 aligns across 9 bases. The CDR3 spans 17 residues. V shed 1 base, J shed 2 bases, and the junction held 6 bases outside the gene matches. Germline loops: CDR1 SEHNR, CDR2 FQNEAQ (reference sequence). CDR3 amino acids: CASSLGGTGHPKNIQYF. The CDR3 DNA is TGTGCCAGCAGCTTAGGGGGGACAGGGCACCCCAAAAACATTCAGTACTTC.

The chain couples TRBV7-2 to TRBJ1-6, with TRBD1 matching over 8 bases. Trimming removed 5 bases from V and 10 bases from J; junction bases left unmatched: 10. The CDR3 is 15 residues long. Germline values: CDR1 SGHTA, CDR2 FQGNSA. The CDR3, as DNA: TGTGCCAGCAGCGGGGACAGGTACCTAGCGTCACCCCTCCACTTT. Its protein is CASSGDRYLASPLHF.

This chain connects TRBV7-9 to TRBJ2-5; the D gene is possibly TRBD2 (7 bases). The CDR3 loop spans 15 amino acids. Germline V gene sequence: CDR1 SEHNR, CDR2 FQNEAQ (reference sequence). V lost 7 bases and J lost 5, with 20 bases in between. CDR3 sequence: CASISGGQVSETQYF. In DNA, the CDR3 is TGTGCCAGCATATCCGGGGGGCAAGTTTCGGAGACCCAGTACTTC.

V usage is TRBV19 and J usage is TRBJ2-1; no firm D call. CDR3 length: 15 amino acids. V shed 6 bases and J shed 0 bases, with 12 bases lying between them. The germline gives CDR1 LNHDA, CDR2 SQIVND (reference sequence). The chain's CDR3 is CASSLSASSYNEQFF. The CDR3 coding sequence is TGTGCCAGTAGCCTGAGCGCGAGCTCCTACAATGAGCAGTTCTTC. The entire variable domain, with the rest obtained from reference TRBV19 and TRBJ2-1, is as follows: DGGITQSPKYLFRKEGQNVTLSCEQNLNHDAMYWYRQDPGQGLRLIYYSQIVNDFQKGDIAEGYSVSREKKESFPLTVTSAQKNPTAFYLCASSLSASSYNEQFFGPGTRLTVL.

This chain connects TRBV18 to TRBJ2-3, with D perhaps matching TRBD2 (5 bases). The ends were cut back, 8 bases at V and 2 bases at J, with 11 bases in the middle. This CDR3 is 13 amino acids long. Germline values: CDR1 KGHSH, CDR2 LQKENI. The CDR3: CASNGILTDTQYF. The CDR3 DNA reads as TGTGCCAGCAACGGGATCCTCACAGATACGCAGTATTTT.

The V call is TRBV28, the J call TRBJ2-2, with D perhaps matching TRBD1 (6 bases). CDR1 and CDR2 (germline): MDHEN, SYDVKM. This CDR3 has 13 residues. V was shortened by 11 bases and J by 0 bases, with 10 bases between the two germline ends. The chain's CDR3 is CAGRGTNTGELFF. For the CDR3, the DNA is TGTGCCGGAAGGGGGACGAACACCGGGGAGCTGTTTTTT.

The CDR3 loop is CASSPVGGYEQYF. DNA of the CDR3: TGTGCCAGCAGTCCCGTGGGGGGCTACGAGCAGTACTTC. This rearrangement joins TRBV27 to TRBJ2-7, with a tentative D call TRBD2 (6 bases). Germline V gene data show CDR1 as MNHEY and CDR2 as SMNVEV (reference sequence). The CDR3 is 13 amino acids. The V and J ends lost 5 bases and 3 bases respectively, with 11 bases between them.